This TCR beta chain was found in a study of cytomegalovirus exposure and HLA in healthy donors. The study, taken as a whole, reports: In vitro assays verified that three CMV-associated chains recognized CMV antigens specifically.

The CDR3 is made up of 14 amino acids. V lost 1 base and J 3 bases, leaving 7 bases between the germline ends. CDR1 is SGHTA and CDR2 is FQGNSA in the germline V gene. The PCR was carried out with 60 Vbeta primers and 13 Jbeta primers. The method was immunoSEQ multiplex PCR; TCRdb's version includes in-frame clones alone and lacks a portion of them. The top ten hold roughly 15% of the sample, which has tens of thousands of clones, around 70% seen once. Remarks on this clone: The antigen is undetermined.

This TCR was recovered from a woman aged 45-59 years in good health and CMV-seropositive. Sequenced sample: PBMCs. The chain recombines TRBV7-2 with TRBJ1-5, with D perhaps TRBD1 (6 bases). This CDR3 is CASSLDRDNQPQHF. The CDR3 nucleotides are TGTGCCAGCAGCTTAGACAGGGACAATCAGCCCCAGCATTTT.